This TCR beta chain was captured by sequencing in a study of T cells of healthy individuals (dated by TCRdb to the late 2010s). From V the trimming removes 6 bases and from J it removes 1 base, while the gene matches leave 7 bases of the junction unaccounted for. The germline V gene yields MGHRA for CDR1 and YSYEKL for CDR2. The CDR3 measures 15 amino acids from cysteine to phenylalanine. The retained sequence is limited to the CDR3, 45 bases, with the frame set at the first base. In the case of this clonotype: The clone's antigen remains unknown. Base-call qualities are not available, and no considerably larger clone is one nucleotide away.

Receptor amplification or capture employed 5' RACE. The sequencing machine was an Illumina MiSeq. TCRdb reprocessing: public reads trimmed at Q25 with fastp, clones called with MiXCR, in-frame beta chains kept. CDR3 protein duplicates are merged, each entry listing the most common genes and DNA. Within this sample are 60,000 to 70,000 distinct CDR3 sequences, with 15% to 20% of them counted one time only. The ten top clones hold around 5.1% of the sample. This receptor was obtained from a human donor in good health. The chain is encoded by TRBV4-1 joined to TRBJ2-3; 7 junctional bases match TRBD1. CDR3 loop: CASSSSDRGTDTQYF. The nucleotide sequence reads TGCGCCAGCAGTTCGAGTGACAGGGGCACAGATACGCAGTATTTT.